This T cell receptor (beta chain) stems from a study of blood T cell repertoires in COVID-19. Data came from immunoSEQ multiplex PCR; TCRdb stores just in-frame clones and leaves some out. This sample has some 260,000 clones; 84% occur once, and the top ten carry 4.1%. Germline assignment: CDR1 MNHEY and CDR2 SMNVEV (reference sequence). This CDR3 has 19 amino acids. The trim removed 5 bases at V and 2 bases at J, leaving 10 bases unmatched. The sequence derives from a man aged 30 to 45 with acute COVID-19. The sequenced material came from PBMCs or T cells enriched from blood (not recorded which). The chain links TRBV27 to TRBJ2-3, with 16 nucleotides matching TRBD2. CDR3 in amino acids: CASSRGTSGRAGNTDTQYF. CDR3 DNA: TGTGCCAGCAGTCGAGGGACTAGCGGGAGGGCGGGGAACACAGATACGCAGTATTTT.